The rows below give T cell receptor beta chains drawn from one sample of a study of neurological immune-mediated disorders. TCRdb re-called the 5' RACE reads with MiXCR, one entry per CDR3 protein. The sample has 70,000 to 90,000 distinct CDR3 sequences, less than 5.5% seen once. Sequenced: PBMCs. Receptors originate from a woman between 25 and 40 years old with multiple sclerosis. The conserved cysteine and the conserved F or W are not part of the CDR3 here. Each record gives: V gene, J gene, CDR3 protein.

TRBV20-1	TRBJ2-3	SARDPGVNLSTDTQY
TRBV5-1	TRBJ2-3	ASSSDVGNTDTQY
TRBV5-1	TRBJ1-2	ASSHGQGTYGYT
TRBV6-5	TRBJ2-3	ASSYGNSGTDTQY
TRBV9	TRBJ2-5	ASSVGTGKVQETQY
TRBV20-1	TRBJ1-5	SAKKGFDNQPQH
TRBV20-1	TRBJ1-5	SASRGNPLMYSNQPQH
TRBV10-3	TRBJ2-2	AISTGTMNTGELF
TRBV20-1	TRBJ1-2	SAAQGNYGYT
TRBV5-1	TRBJ2-5	ASSLGQGEQTQY
TRBV18	TRBJ2-7	ASSDNSYEQY
TRBV20-1	TRBJ2-5	SADGWDLLETQY
TRBV5-1	TRBJ2-7	ASSFQGQNYEQY
TRBV20-1	TRBJ1-1	SGQGNTEAF
TRBV12-3/TRBV12-4	TRBJ1-1	ASSFLGKDAF
TRBV9	TRBJ2-1	ASALNPSGYNEQF
TRBV7-2	TRBJ2-2	ASSLRRISNTGELF
TRBV6-6	TRBJ1-1	ASSYAVNTEAF
TRBV4-1	TRBJ1-2	ASSQAAGGSYGYT
TRBV5-1	TRBJ2-1	ASSRTGGIEQF
TRBV20-1	TRBJ2-3	SARVGGAWADTQY
TRBV20-1	TRBJ1-1	SARSLNTEAF
TRBV5-1	TRBJ1-4	ASSEEGEKLF
TRBV6-4	TRBJ1-2	ASSDGDSTYYGYT
TRBV4-1	TRBJ2-5	ASSQEGLAPQETQY
TRBV28	TRBJ1-4	ANSDRDDEKLF
TRBV12-3/TRBV12-4	TRBJ2-2	ASSPRQGSNTGELF
TRBV4-1	TRBJ1-4	ASSQSENEKLF
TRBV9	TRBJ1-1	ASSPYPANTEAF
TRBV5-6	TRBJ2-5	ASSTGQGGETQY
TRBV20-1	TRBJ2-5	SASIGETQY
TRBV18	TRBJ1-2	ASSPTEIYGYT
TRBV5-1	TRBJ2-1	ASSFGTGLSYNEQF
TRBV5-1	TRBJ2-2	ASSPGLAGPAGELF
TRBV5-1	TRBJ2-3	ASSLETGIDTQY
TRBV6-6	TRBJ1-2	ASSYIGRLEGYT
TRBV5-1	TRBJ1-4	ASSPTGGAGGKLF
TRBV20-1	TRBJ2-7	SASKLAGGSYEQY
TRBV20-1	TRBJ2-3	SAGRVQDTQY
TRBV20-1	TRBJ1-2	SASRPGDRGHGYT
TRBV20-1	TRBJ2-3	SARGQTSGRSHTQY
TRBV7-8	TRBJ1-2	ASSLGQAELNYGYT
TRBV18	TRBJ2-3	ASSPPWTGEDTQY
TRBV20-1	TRBJ1-5	SASAGTANNQPQH